This TCR beta chain comes out of a study of cytomegalovirus exposure and HLA in healthy donors. At the level of the study: The study's early data release held about 85 million unique TCRs from HLA-typed donors. Broader study findings: In the analysis, some V segments, TRBV6-2 and TRBV6-3 included, were excluded as indistinguishable. On later analysis, the bulk of CMV-associated TCR beta chains appeared to be HLA-restricted. Being productive about 87% or about 30% of the time was typical of most TCR beta V segments in an earlier analysis.

In the PCR, 60 Vbeta and 13 Jbeta primers were used. Repertoires were generated with immunoSEQ multiplex PCR, while TCRdb's copy carries only in-frame clones and drops some. The profile shows about 150,000 clones, 86% of them singletons. On this clone: Its specificity is unknown.

V dropped 5 bases and J dropped 3; count of bases not matched to a gene: 3. The CDR3 extends over 15 amino acids. Germline V gene lookup returns CDR1 MNHEY and CDR2 SVGAGI. This TCR derives from a woman under 30 in good health and CMV-seronegative. Sequencing was carried out using PBMCs. The V and J genes are TRBV6-5 and TRBJ2-3; the match to TRBD2 covers 12 bases. The CDR3 loop is CASSRTSGTTDTQYF. In nucleotides, the CDR3 is TGTGCCAGCAGTAGGACTAGCGGGACAACAGATACGCAGTATTTT.